This T cell receptor beta chain is from a study of blood T cell repertoires in COVID-19 (TCRdb year 2020). Broadly, across the study: The collaborator samples originated in the United States, Italy and Spain and spanned the acute and convalescent phases of COVID-19. The prospective study material was composed of cDNA or gDNA derived from T cells, B-cell-depleted T cells, or PBMCs. Where available, HLA class I and class II types were taken from metadata supplied by the sample provider and were not determined by assay-based typing. The repertoires were released in a freely available public database intended as a resource for research on the immune response to SARS-CoV-2. Deeply sampled blood TCRbeta repertoires from subjects exposed to, actively infected with, or recovered from COVID-19 were included in the dataset. Sample metadata almost always included a de-identified subject ID, COVID-19 status, age in years and sex. The samples were drawn from the first 160 participants of the ongoing ImmuneRACE study and from 1,200 or so subjects provided by 6 global collaborators.

This clone was seen a handful of times. No cognate antigen has been identified for it. No much larger clone is present one base from it, and per-base qualities are unavailable. Collaborating institutions collected whole blood in K2EDTA tubes following their own protocols. Collaborator samples were shipped for TCRbeta analysis as frozen whole blood, isolated PBMCs, or DNA extracted from either sample type. Here is what the overall study found, with its caveats: Clinical and demographic metadata were provided uncurated, with the amount varying by source and participant.

Trimming leaves V shorter by 5 bases and J shorter by 6 bases, with the junction holding 16 bases beyond the gene matches. CDR1 and CDR2 are read off the germline V gene as SGHRS and YFSETQ. The CDR3 contains 17 residues, cysteine and phenylalanine counted. Here the CDR3 DNA is all that survives: 51 bases in frame from base 1. TCRbeta CDR3 regions were amplified from genomic DNA by means of the immunoSEQ Assay, a bias-controlled multiplex PCR. On the authors' methods: The number of nucleated cells in each sample was estimated from the amplification of reference gene primers within the assay. To quantify the absolute abundance of each unique TCRbeta CDR3 rearrangement, sequence reads were collapsed and filtered. For each sample, productive Simpson clonality was calculated by taking the square root of Simpson's diversity index across productive rearrangements. The clones in this table, taken by TCRdb from immuneACCESS, are in-frame only. Not every clone is retained; where verified, under half of the shortfall comes from an unresolved V gene, and the cause of the rest is unknown. V and J calls and clone size are as listed in that table; D and trimming were resolved from the DNA. For this sample the table gives about 170,000 clones, of which roughly 84% were detected only once. The ten largest account for roughly 13% of the sample.

The sequence was collected from a man aged 18 to 30 with active or convalescent COVID-19. The material sequenced was peripheral blood. The chain was built from TRBV5-1 and TRBJ2-2; TRBD1 matches 7 bases in the middle. CDR3 region: CASSLRGLGTAAGELFF. DNA sequence: TGCGCCAGCAGTCTCCGAGGGCTCGGGACAGCAGCCGGGGAGCTGTTTTTT.